One sample yielded the 23 T cell receptor beta chains listed below, sequenced in a study of blood T cell repertoires in COVID-19. Only in-frame clones appear in the TCRdb table, and some are missing; sequencing was by immunoSEQ multiplex PCR. The table has over 350,000 clones, around nine tenths seen once. The sequenced material came from peripheral blood. These receptor sequences come from a woman in her 30s with acute or convalescent COVID-19.

V is TRBV5-6 and J is TRBJ2-4; D is perhaps TRBD1 (6 bases). Trimming shortened V by 0 bases and J by 4 bases, and 8 bases separated the two germline ends. Germline V CDR1 and CDR2: SGHDT, YYEEEE. There are 14 residues in the CDR3. In DNA, the CDR3 is TGTGCCAGCAGCTTGGGGGGGCCGAAAAACATTCAGTACTTC. Its translation: CASSLGGPKNIQYF.

This clone was observed a single time. The chain employs TRBV5-1 and TRBJ1-1, with D uncertain. CDR1 and CDR2 from the germline V gene are SGHRS and YFSETQ. Trimming took off 4 bases at V and 5 bases at J, with 21 bases between the two ends. The CDR3 totals 16 residues. CDR3 loop: CASSLGAGGFDTEAFF. Here the CDR3 DNA reads TGCGCCAGCAGCCTTGGCGCCGGCGGGTTCGATACTGAAGCTTTCTTT.

J is TRBJ2-5 and V is TRBV3-1 (or the pseudogene TRBV3-2); TRBD2 agrees at 12 bases. V gave up 3 bases and J gave up 4 bases; unmatched junction bases: 3. Germline V gene lookup returns CDR1 LGHDT and CDR2 YNNKEL (reference sequence). This CDR3 region has 15 residues. The CDR3 DNA reads TGTGCCAGCAGCCAGACTAGCGGGGGCACAGAGACCCAGTACTTC. Protein sequence: CASSQTSGGTETQYF.

This clone was recorded a few times. The CDR3 coding sequence is TGTGCCAGCAGCGGGACAGGGAAGAACCTCTATGGCTACACCTTC. Amino acid sequence: CASSGTGKNLYGYTF. The chain couples TRBV9 to TRBJ1-2; 8 nucleotides line up with TRBD1. Trimming at V came to 3 bases and at J to 4 bases, leaving 8 bases not matched to a gene. CDR3 length: 15 residues. Germline V gene data show CDR1 as SGDLS and CDR2 as YYNGEE.

This chain joins TRBV5-6 and TRBJ2-7; TRBD1 matches 7 bases. Germline CDR1 reads SGHDT; CDR2 reads YYEEEE. The CDR3 length is 15 residues. The junction had 4 bases not matched to a gene; V was cut back by 1 base and J by 0 bases. DNA for the CDR3: TGTGCCAGCAGCTTGATGGGACAGAGCTCCTACGAGCAGTACTTC. It codes for CASSLMGQSSYEQYF. The full variable domain, completed using reference TRBV5-6 and TRBJ2-7, is DAGVTQSPTHLIKTRGQQVTLRCSPKSGHDTVSWYQQALGQGPQFIFQYYEEEERQRGNFPDRFSGHQFPNYSSELNVNALLLGDSALYLCASSLMGQSSYEQYFGPGTRLTVT.

The CDR3 is CASSTGTGVTEAFF. DNA of the CDR3: TGTGCCAGTAGTACCGGGACAGGGGTAACTGAAGCTTTCTTT. The chain uses TRBV19 and TRBJ1-1, with 10 bases lining up with TRBD1. The germline gives CDR1 LNHDA, CDR2 SQIVND (reference sequence). CDR3 length: 14 amino acids. J was trimmed by 5 bases and V by 4 bases; bases with no gene match: 4. Based on the CDR3 plus reference TRBV19 and TRBJ1-1, the full variable domain is DGGITQSPKYLFRKEGQNVTLSCEQNLNHDAMYWYRQDPGQGLRLIYYSQIVNDFQKGDIAEGYSVSREKKESFPLTVTSAQKNPTAFYLCASSTGTGVTEAFFGQGTRLTVV.

The rearrangement links TRBV19 to TRBJ2-3; weak D call: TRBD2 (7 bases). V gave up 3 bases and J gave up 2 bases, with 15 bases separating them. Germline V gene sequence: CDR1 LNHDA, CDR2 SQIVND (reference sequence). This CDR3 has 16 amino acids. CDR3 residues: CASSMGWRGLTDTQYF. The CDR3 DNA reads as TGTGCCAGTAGTATGGGTTGGCGGGGGCTCACAGATACGCAGTATTTT.

The J gene is TRBJ1-4, the V gene TRBV9; D is uncertain. CDR3 size: 13 residues. The germline V and J ends were trimmed by 4 bases and 6 bases, with 10 bases remaining between them. CDR1 is SGDLS and CDR2 is YYNGEE in the germline V gene. The CDR3 DNA is TGTGCCAGCAGCCTCCGCGAGGATGAAAAACTGTTTTTT. Protein sequence: CASSLREDEKLFF.

The chain is built from TRBV10-2 and TRBJ1-2; the D gene is possibly TRBD1 (6 bases). Deletions cut 3 bases from V and 8 bases from J, with 13 bases between. The CDR3 totals 13 residues. Germline CDR1 and CDR2: WSHSY and SAAADI. The CDR3 protein is CASSEQGMGGYTF. The CDR3, as DNA: TGCGCCAGCAGTGAACAGGGTATGGGGGGCTACACCTTC.

This clone appeared a single time. The chain is built from TRBV4-1 and TRBJ1-4; D unresolved. The germline CDR1 and CDR2 sequences are MGHRA and YSYEKL. V was pared by 1 base and J by 8 bases, with 11 bases between. The CDR3 has 14 amino acids. The CDR3 nucleotides read TGCGCCAGCAGCCAAGCCGGGTTCCGGGAAAAACTGTTTTTT. It is translated as CASSQAGFREKLFF.

This chain links TRBV2 with TRBJ2-3, with 8 bases identical to TRBD1. The CDR3 consists of 12 residues. The junction had 0 bases not matched to a gene; V was cut back by 6 bases and J by 4 bases. Germline values: CDR1 SNHLY, CDR2 FYNNEI. The chain's CDR3 is CASRGQADTQYF. The CDR3, as DNA: TGTGCCAGCAGGGGACAGGCAGATACGCAGTATTTT.

The V call is TRBV21-1, the J call TRBJ1-4; the D call of TRBD1 is as the table states it, not checked on the DNA. TRBV21-1 is a known pseudogene. The CDR3 length is 16 residues. CDR3: CASSKKTGTVNEKLFF. The DNA of the CDR3 is TGTGCCAGCAGCAAAAAGACGGGGACAGTTAATGAAAAACTGTTTTTT.

This CDR3 is CASSRLLGQGHEQFF. In DNA form, the CDR3 reads TGTGCCAGCTCACGACTTCTTGGACAGGGCCATGAGCAGTTCTTC. The rearrangement uses TRBV18 and TRBJ2-1, with 8 nucleotides matching TRBD1. V shed 4 bases and J 8 bases; nucleotides not matched to a gene: 10. The CDR3 runs 15 residues. CDR1 and CDR2 from the germline V gene are KGHSH and LQKENI.

This clone was found once. The chain links TRBV28 to TRBJ2-1, with 9 bases lining up with TRBD1. CDR1 and CDR2 from the germline V gene are MDHEN and SYDVKM. V lost 5 bases, J lost 2 bases, and 10 bases stayed unmatched. The CDR3 consists of 17 residues. The CDR3 DNA reads as TGTGCCAGCAGTCCCCCCTGGACAGGGGAGCCCTACAATGAGCAGTTCTTC. Translating gives CASSPPWTGEPYNEQFF.

The chain recombines TRBV6-6 with TRBJ1-1, with TRBD1 as a possible D gene (5 bases). Germline CDR1 is MNHNY and CDR2 is SVGAGI (reference sequence). The V end lost 8 bases, the J end lost 4 bases, and 20 bases lay between the germline ends. CDR3 length: 15 residues. The CDR3 region has the DNA TGTGCCAGCGGGCAGGCGGGGGTAGACAGCACTGAAGCTTTCTTT. Residues: CASGQAGVDSTEAFF.

The chain uses TRBV28 and TRBJ1-1, with a tentative D call TRBD1 (5 bases). This CDR3 is 13 amino acids long. V lost 10 bases to trimming and J lost 1 base, with 13 bases between them. Germline V CDR1 and CDR2: MDHEN, SYDVKM. CDR3 protein: CATSDISNTEAFF. DNA for the CDR3: TGTGCCACCTCGGACATTTCGAACACTGAAGCTTTCTTT.

This clone was seen just once. The V gene is TRBV10-3, the J gene TRBJ2-2; tentatively, D is TRBD1 (6 bases). This CDR3 has 13 amino acids. Trimming removed 5 bases from V and 7 bases from J, with 11 bases in between. From germline, CDR1 is ENHRY and CDR2 SYGVKD. The CDR3 DNA reads TGTGCCATCAGTCAGGGGTTCGGCGGGGAGCTGTTTTTT. Its translation is CAISQGFGGELFF.

The rearrangement links TRBV19 to TRBJ1-2, with D tentatively TRBD1 (5 bases). The CDR3 is 15 residues long. The germline V and J ends were trimmed by 4 bases and 3 bases, with 15 bases remaining between them. Germline V lookup: CDR1 LNHDA, CDR2 SQIVND (reference sequence). CDR3 sequence: CASSSITTEDYGYTF. DNA of the CDR3: TGTGCCAGTAGTAGTATAACGACAGAAGACTATGGCTACACCTTC.

The CDR3 sequence is CASSPRQSTDTQYF. CDR3 DNA: TGTGCCAGCAGCCCGCGACAGAGCACAGATACGCAGTATTTT. The chain carries TRBV9 and TRBJ2-3, with D perhaps matching TRBD1 (5 bases). Germline-derived CDR1 and CDR2 are SGDLS and YYNGEE. V lost 4 bases to trimming and J lost 0 bases, with 9 bases between them. CDR3 length: 14 residues.

The chain carries TRBV28 and TRBJ1-5; 7 bases fit TRBD1. This CDR3 is built from 16 residues. In germline, CDR1 is MDHEN, CDR2 SYDVKM. Unmatched junction bases numbered 11, after V lost 5 bases and J lost 4 bases. The CDR3 bases are TGTGCCAGCAGTCCCCAAGGGACAGACCTAAATCAGCCCCAGCATTTT. Translated: CASSPQGTDLNQPQHF.

The chain carries TRBV11-2 and TRBJ2-7; D not certain. Germline CDR1 SGHAT, CDR2 FQNNGV. V dropped 1 base and J dropped 3 bases, with 13 bases sitting between them. This CDR3 is built from 15 residues. DNA for the CDR3: TGTGCCAGCAGCTTAGTCTATGGGCAGATCTACGAGCAGTACTTC. Translation gives CASSLVYGQIYEQYF. The whole variable domain, filled in from reference TRBV11-2 and TRBJ2-7, reads EAGVAQSPRYKIIEKRQSVAFWCNPISGHATLYWYQQILGQGPKLLIQFQNNGVVDDSQLPKDRFSAERLKGVDSTLKIQPAKLEDSAVYLCASSLVYGQIYEQYFGPGTRLTVT.

V is TRBV18 and J is TRBJ2-7, with TRBD2 as a possible D gene (5 bases). CDR1 KGHSH and CDR2 LQKENI come from the germline V gene. The CDR3 spans 14 residues. Trimming left V 2 bases short and J 0 bases short, with 8 bases between. The CDR3 spells CASSPSGSSYEQYF. CDR3 nucleotides: TGTGCCAGCTCACCAAGCGGTAGCTCCTACGAGCAGTACTTC.

This clone came up many times. The CDR3 nucleotides are TGTGCCAGCAGCTTATCGGCGGGGACCTACGAGCAGTACTTC. It yields the protein CASSLSAGTYEQYF. The genes are TRBV11-2 and TRBJ2-7; perhaps TRBD2 as D (6 bases). V was shortened by 2 bases and J by 2 bases, with 10 bases between the two germline ends. Germline CDR1 reads SGHAT; CDR2 reads FQNNGV. The CDR3 is 14 amino acids.